This T cell receptor beta chain was recovered during a study of CD8+CD57+ T cells in acquired aplastic anemia. Genomic DNA, serving as template, underwent TCR beta VDJ and CDR3 profiling. TCRdb re-derived calls from the reads in MiXCR, one entry per CDR3 protein. The sample has roughly 120,000 distinct CDR3 sequences; 45% to 60% are singletons. CD8+CD57+ cell expansion had been shown by flow cytometry in patients chosen for sequencing. The CDR3 sequence is 13 residues long. Between the trimmed V and J ends, which lost 2 bases and 4 bases, there was a span of 9 bases. Germline V gene lookup returns CDR1 SGHVS and CDR2 FQNEAQ.

The TCR originated in a human donor with aplastic anemia. Sequenced: sorted CD4+, CD8+, or CD8+CD57+ T cells (not recorded which) from PBMCs. This chain connects TRBV7-8 to TRBJ2-7, with D perhaps matching TRBD1 (5 bases). CDR3 sequence (DNA): TGTGCCAGCAGCTTAACTCAGGGTTACGAGCAGTACTTC. The encoded protein is CASSLTQGYEQYF.